Listed below are T cell receptor beta chains from one sample, sequenced in a study of blood T cell repertoires in COVID-19. Assay used: immunoSEQ multiplex PCR; TCRdb lists only in-frame clones, some missing. This table has around 380,000 clones, more than 75% appearing once. Sequencing input: PBMCs or T cells enriched from blood (not recorded which). All receptors come from a man younger than 40 who had recovered from COVID-19. Both conserved end residues are part of each CDR3. A D gene is named only where the DNA matches it firmly. The size field is filled for only some rows; it gives once, few, many or a size class.

v_call: TRBV9; d_call: .; j_call: TRBJ1-1; clone_size: .; cdr3_nt: TGTGCCAGCAGCGCCTCTGGTCGGGGGGGAGCTTTCTTT; cdr3_aa: CASSASGRGGAFF
v_call: TRBV15; d_call: .; j_call: TRBJ1-4; clone_size: .; cdr3_nt: TGTGCCACCAGCAGAGCGGAGGTTTCAACTAATGAAAAACTGTTTTTT; cdr3_aa: CATSRAEVSTNEKLFF
v_call: TRBV4-1; d_call: TRBD1; j_call: TRBJ2-1; clone_size: few; cdr3_nt: TGCGCCAGCAGCCAACAAACTACGGGACAGGCGATCAATGAGCAGTTCTTC; cdr3_aa: CASSQQTTGQAINEQFF
v_call: TRBV7-9; d_call: .; j_call: TRBJ2-5; clone_size: .; cdr3_nt: TGTGCCAGCAGCCTCCTCGGGAGTGCTCAAGAGACCCAGTACTTC; cdr3_aa: CASSLLGSAQETQYF
v_call: TRBV7-3; d_call: .; j_call: TRBJ2-3; clone_size: .; cdr3_nt: TGTGCCAGCAGCGCGAGGAATCCAGATACGCAGTATTTT; cdr3_aa: CASSARNPDTQYF
v_call: TRBV27; d_call: .; j_call: TRBJ2-1; clone_size: .; cdr3_nt: TGTGCCAGCAGTTTATCTAGTATTTACAATGAGCAGTTCTTC; cdr3_aa: CASSLSSIYNEQFF
v_call: TRBV9; d_call: .; j_call: TRBJ1-1; clone_size: .; cdr3_nt: TGTGCCAGCAGCGCAGGGGCCAACACTGAAGCTTTCTTT; cdr3_aa: CASSAGANTEAFF
v_call: TRBV6-5; d_call: TRBD1; j_call: TRBJ2-7; clone_size: .; cdr3_nt: TGTGCCAGCAGTTACTCAGGGGGCTCATCCTACGAGCAGTACTTC; cdr3_aa: CASSYSGGSSYEQYF
v_call: TRBV2; d_call: TRBD1; j_call: TRBJ1-2; clone_size: .; cdr3_nt: TGTGCCAGCACCGAGGAGGACAGGGGTGGCTACACCTTC; cdr3_aa: CASTEEDRGGYTF
v_call: TRBV6-2/TRBV6-3; d_call: .; j_call: TRBJ1-2; clone_size: .; cdr3_nt: TGTGCCAGCAGTTACTCCGAGACGGGGGGCTACACCTTC; cdr3_aa: CASSYSETGGYTF
v_call: TRBV25-1; d_call: TRBD1; j_call: TRBJ1-2; clone_size: .; cdr3_nt: TGTGCCAGCAGTGAAGTTGGGGACAGGGTCGGCGGCTACACCTTC; cdr3_aa: CASSEVGDRVGGYTF
v_call: TRBV6-5; d_call: TRBD1; j_call: TRBJ2-6; clone_size: once; cdr3_nt: TGTGCCAGCAGTCTACAGGGGGCTGGGGCCAACGTCCTGACTTTC; cdr3_aa: CASSLQGAGANVLTF
v_call: TRBV5-6; d_call: TRBD2; j_call: TRBJ2-3; clone_size: .; cdr3_nt: TGTGCCAGCAGCAACCGACTAGCGGAGATCACAGATACGCAGTATTTT; cdr3_aa: CASSNRLAEITDTQYF
v_call: TRBV7-9; d_call: .; j_call: TRBJ1-4; clone_size: .; cdr3_nt: TGTGCCAGCAGCTTAGGGAGGGCTGCAACTAATGAAAAACTGTTTTTT; cdr3_aa: CASSLGRAATNEKLFF
v_call: TRBV18; d_call: .; j_call: TRBJ1-1; clone_size: .; cdr3_nt: TGTGCCAGCTCACCACCGGGGAGTGTGAACACTGAAGCTTTCTTT; cdr3_aa: CASSPPGSVNTEAFF
v_call: TRBV7-6; d_call: TRBD1; j_call: TRBJ1-4; clone_size: .; cdr3_nt: TGTGCCAGCAGTAACAGGGGGTTCGATGAAAAACTGTTTTTT; cdr3_aa: CASSNRGFDEKLFF
v_call: TRBV2; d_call: TRBD1; j_call: TRBJ2-7; clone_size: .; cdr3_nt: TGTGCCAGCCTAACGGACAGGGTGAACGAGCAGTACTTC; cdr3_aa: CASLTDRVNEQYF
v_call: TRBV7-6; d_call: .; j_call: TRBJ1-2; clone_size: many; cdr3_nt: TGTGCCAGCAGCTTAACCGAGCTCGATGGCTACACCTTC; cdr3_aa: CASSLTELDGYTF
v_call: TRBV30; d_call: .; j_call: TRBJ1-5; clone_size: few; cdr3_nt: TGTGCCTGGAGTACGGGGTCCAGCAATCAGCCCCAGCATTTT; cdr3_aa: CAWSTGSSNQPQHF
v_call: TRBV6-5; d_call: .; j_call: TRBJ2-7; clone_size: few; cdr3_nt: TGTGCCAGCAGCCGGGACATCTCCTACGAGCAGTACTTC; cdr3_aa: CASSRDISYEQYF
v_call: TRBV7-3; d_call: .; j_call: TRBJ1-6; clone_size: .; cdr3_nt: TGTGCCAGCAGCTTAATGCCAGGGATGGATTCACCCCTCCACTTT; cdr3_aa: CASSLMPGMDSPLHF
v_call: TRBV7-3; d_call: TRBD2; j_call: TRBJ2-3; clone_size: .; cdr3_nt: TGTGCCAGCAGCTTAGGCCCGGGGGGATTGGGAGATACGCAGTATTTT; cdr3_aa: CASSLGPGGLGDTQYF
v_call: TRBV30; d_call: TRBD1; j_call: TRBJ1-1; clone_size: .; cdr3_nt: TGTGCCTGGGGACAGGGCGGCACCACTGAAGCTTTCTTT; cdr3_aa: CAWGQGGTTEAFF
v_call: TRBV30; d_call: .; j_call: TRBJ1-5; clone_size: .; cdr3_nt: TGTGCCTGGAGCCGCGAGGGAACTTTCAATCAGCCCCAGCATTTT; cdr3_aa: CAWSREGTFNQPQHF
v_call: TRBV12-5; d_call: .; j_call: TRBJ1-5; clone_size: .; cdr3_nt: TGTGCTAGTGGTTTGGTTTTTCCTAGGCAGGGTGAACTCCCCCAGCATTTT; cdr3_aa: CASGLVFPRQGELPQHF
v_call: TRBV6-5; d_call: .; j_call: TRBJ2-7; clone_size: .; cdr3_nt: TGTGCCAGTACAGGGGGGGGTAACGAGCAGTACTTC; cdr3_aa: CASTGGGNEQYF
v_call: TRBV20-1; d_call: .; j_call: TRBJ2-7; clone_size: .; cdr3_nt: TGCAGTGCTAGTCATGGGGGGGGCGGTTCCTACGAGCAGTACTTC; cdr3_aa: CSASHGGGGSYEQYF
v_call: TRBV6-5; d_call: TRBD2; j_call: TRBJ2-7; clone_size: .; cdr3_nt: TGTGCCAGCAGTCCCGGGACTAGCGGGTACGAGCAGTACTTC; cdr3_aa: CASSPGTSGYEQYF
v_call: TRBV27; d_call: .; j_call: TRBJ1-1; clone_size: .; cdr3_nt: TGTGCCAGCAGTTACGCGGCAGACACTGAAGCTTTCTTT; cdr3_aa: CASSYAADTEAFF
v_call: TRBV5-1; d_call: TRBD2; j_call: TRBJ2-5; clone_size: few; cdr3_nt: TGCGCCAGCAGCTTGGGGTCTAGCGGGGGGGCTGAGACCCAGTACTTC; cdr3_aa: CASSLGSSGGAETQYF